Listed below are T cell receptor beta chains from one sample, sequenced in a study of beta chain features in type 1 diabetes. Measured with immunoSEQ multiplex PCR; TCRdb has only the in-frame clones, and not every one. Of more than 110,000 clones listed, around 7% were seen once; the top ten hold 1.4%. The specimen sequenced was central memory CD4+ T cells from blood. The receptors were sampled from a woman aged 25-40 years in good health. Both conserved end residues are part of each CDR3. The D gene is left open where the match is weak. Where a row states a size, it is once, few, many or the class of an expanded clone; other rows omit it.

D: NA
J: TRBJ2-2
V: TRBV7-7
size: few
DNA: TGTGCTAGCAGCTTCTCGGGAGCGAGCACCGGGGAGCTGTTTTTT
CDR3: CASSFSGASTGELFF

D: TRBD1
J: TRBJ2-6
V: TRBV5-6
size: NA
DNA: TGTGCCAGCAGCACGGACAGGGGTCGCTCTGGGGCCAACGTCCTGACTTTC
CDR3: CASSTDRGRSGANVLTF

D: TRBD2
J: TRBJ2-5
V: TRBV5-4
size: many
DNA: TGTGCCAGCAGCCGGACTAGCGGGACGTACCAAGAGACCCAGTACTTC
CDR3: CASSRTSGTYQETQYF

D: TRBD2
J: TRBJ2-1
V: TRBV28
size: few
DNA: TGTGCCAGCAGTTTGGCTAGCGGATCCTACAATGAGCAGTTCTTC
CDR3: CASSLASGSYNEQFF

D: TRBD2
J: TRBJ2-7
V: TRBV27
size: NA
DNA: TGTGCCAGTTCGAAGCGGGAATCATCCTACGAGCAGTACTTC
CDR3: CASSKRESSYEQYF

D: NA
J: TRBJ1-2
V: TRBV7-2
size: NA
DNA: TGTGCCAGCAGCTTCTCCGTTGGTAGCGATGGCTACACCTTC
CDR3: CASSFSVGSDGYTF

D: TRBD1
J: TRBJ2-1
V: TRBV7-2
size: few
DNA: TGTGCCAGTGGACAGGGGGCTGTCTCCTACAATGAGCAGTTCTTC
CDR3: CASGQGAVSYNEQFF

D: TRBD1
J: TRBJ2-7
V: TRBV5-1
size: few
DNA: TGCGCCAGCAGCTTGGAGGGACGGACAGGGCGCGAGCAGTACTTC
CDR3: CASSLEGRTGREQYF

D: NA
J: TRBJ2-6
V: TRBV30
size: NA
DNA: TGTGCCTGGACCATAGGGGAATATGGGGCCAACGTCCTGACTTTC
CDR3: CAWTIGEYGANVLTF

D: NA
J: TRBJ1-1
V: TRBV27
size: NA
DNA: TGTGCCAGCGCAATTTCGGGACACCCGGTCACTGAAGCTTTCTTT
CDR3: CASAISGHPVTEAFF

D: TRBD2
J: TRBJ2-1
V: TRBV7-9
size: few
DNA: TGTGCCAGCAGCTTAGATGGCGGGAGGGGTAATGAGCAGTTCTTC
CDR3: CASSLDGGRGNEQFF